These T cell receptor beta chains were read from a single sample in a study of blood T cell repertoires in COVID-19. Libraries were prepared by immunoSEQ multiplex PCR; TCRdb keeps only in-frame clonotypes and omits some of them. The repertoire has around 130,000 clones, 75% to 90% of them found once; the top ten carry about 2.3%. Sequenced input: PBMCs or T cells enriched from blood (not recorded which). Receptors were obtained from a woman aged 45-59 years who had recovered from COVID-19. Each CDR3 is given with its conserved first and last residue. The order of the fields is J gene, clone size, D gene, V gene, CDR3 protein, CDR3 DNA. The D gene is left open where the match is weak. Only part of the rows carry a size: once, few, many, or a class if the clone is expanded.

TRBJ1-1,-,TRBD1,TRBV28,CASRIAPDRVTEAFF,TGTGCCAGCAGGATTGCCCCGGACAGGGTTACTGAAGCTTTCTTT
TRBJ1-2,-,TRBD1,TRBV27,CASSYRDRGILPYGYTF,TGTGCCAGCAGTTACCGGGACAGGGGGATACTTCCCTATGGCTACACCTTC
TRBJ1-6,-,-,TRBV19,CASSINWSEDSPLHF,TGTGCCAGTAGTATCAACTGGTCCGAGGATTCACCCCTCCACTTT
TRBJ2-7,-,TRBD2,TRBV6-5,CASSYTGLAGNYEQYF,TGTGCCAGCAGTTACACGGGACTAGCGGGAAACTACGAGCAGTACTTC
TRBJ1-3,-,-,TRBV21-1,CASSKAAGVVNTIYF,TGTGCCAGCAGCAAAGCTGCAGGGGTTGTAAACACCATATATTTT
TRBJ1-5,-,-,TRBV6-2/TRBV6-3,CASSNTGINQPQHF,TGTGCCAGCAGCAACACAGGGATCAATCAGCCCCAGCATTTT
TRBJ1-6,-,-,TRBV7-2,CASSLSGQYNSPLHF,TGTGCCAGCAGCTTGTCTGGACAGTATAATTCACCCCTCCACTTT
TRBJ2-3,once,TRBD1,TRBV10-1,CASSESTRGTGYTDTQYF,TGCGCCAGCAGTGAGTCGACTCGAGGGACAGGCTACACAGATACGCAGTATTTT
TRBJ1-2,-,-,TRBV6-5,CASSYFPNYGYTF,TGTGCCAGCAGTTACTTTCCGAACTATGGCTACACCTTC
TRBJ2-7,-,TRBD1,TRBV18,CASSPGTADEQYF,TGTGCCAGCTCGCCGGGGACAGCGGACGAGCAGTACTTC
TRBJ1-1,once,-,TRBV10-2,CASRTGDTEAFF,TGCGCCAGCAGAACGGGGGACACTGAAGCTTTCTTT
TRBJ2-7,-,-,TRBV5-1,CASSLGTASYEQYF,TGCGCCAGCAGCTTGGGGACAGCCTCCTACGAGCAGTACTTC
TRBJ1-2,few,-,TRBV7-2,CASSPQGTVYGYTF,TGTGCCAGCAGCCCCCAGGGAACTGTTTATGGCTACACCTTC
TRBJ2-3,-,-,TRBV6-1,CASSDRAGLSTDTQYF,TGTGCCAGCAGTGATAGGGCGGGACTGAGCACAGATACGCAGTATTTT
TRBJ2-7,-,TRBD2,TRBV5-1,CASSFSGGWYEQYF,TGCGCCAGCAGCTTCAGCGGGGGGTGGTACGAGCAGTACTTC
TRBJ2-7,-,-,TRBV3-1/TRBV3-2,CASTGSVPYEQYF,TGTGCCAGCACTGGCTCCGTTCCCTACGAGCAGTACTTC
TRBJ1-2,-,-,TRBV21-1,CASSKGSNTNYGYTF,TGTGCCAGCAGCAAAGGGAGTAATACTAACTATGGCTACACCTTC
TRBJ1-1,-,-,TRBV10-1,CASSEPGTEAFF,TGCGCCAGCAGTGAGCCGGGGACTGAAGCTTTCTTT
TRBJ1-1,-,-,TRBV6-5,CASSYGGNMNTEAFF,TGTGCCAGCAGTTACGGAGGGAACATGAACACTGAAGCTTTCTTT
TRBJ1-1,-,TRBD1,TRBV5-4,CASSLVPPIRGPTEAFF,TGTGCCAGCAGCTTGGTCCCGCCGATCAGGGGGCCGACTGAAGCTTTCTTT
TRBJ2-1,-,TRBD2,TRBV5-5,CASSMGLAGGPKDEQFF,TGTGCCAGCAGCATGGGACTAGCGGGGGGGCCTAAGGATGAGCAGTTCTTC
TRBJ2-2,many,TRBD2,TRBV7-9,CASSPRGRANTGELFF,TGTGCCAGCAGCCCCCGCGGGAGGGCGAACACCGGGGAGCTGTTTTTT
TRBJ2-1,-,-,TRBV2,CASSGQVRSYNEQFF,TGTGCCAGCAGTGGACAGGTCCGCTCCTACAATGAGCAGTTCTTC
TRBJ2-7,-,TRBD1,TRBV6-1,CASSEVTGANYEQYF,TGTGCCAGCAGTGAAGTGACAGGGGCAAACTACGAGCAGTACTTC
TRBJ2-7,once,-,TRBV7-9,CASSFTGLSSYEQYF,TGTGCCAGCAGCTTCACAGGGCTCAGCTCCTACGAGCAGTACTTC
TRBJ2-5,-,-,TRBV11-3,CASNNGGSQETQYF,TGTGCCAGCAATAACGGGGGTTCCCAAGAGACCCAGTACTTC
TRBJ2-3,-,TRBD2,TRBV7-2,CASSLQGGGFTDTQYF,TGTGCCAGCAGCCTCCAGGGCGGGGGGTTTACAGATACGCAGTATTTT
TRBJ1-2,-,-,TRBV7-9,CASSSTGSADYGYTF,TGTGCCAGCAGCTCCACAGGGTCGGCGGACTATGGCTACACCTTC
TRBJ2-3,-,-,TRBV5-6,CASSSPGLAVDTQYF,TGTGCCAGCAGCTCACCGGGATTAGCAGTAGATACGCAGTATTTT
TRBJ1-6,few,-,TRBV6-6,CASSPSEGSSYNSPLHF,TGTGCCAGCAGTCCTTCGGAGGGTAGCTCCTATAATTCACCCCTCCACTTT
TRBJ2-5,-,-,TRBV3-1/TRBV3-2,CASSLHRGGMQETQYF,TGTGCCAGCAGCCTTCATAGGGGGGGCATGCAAGAGACCCAGTACTTC
TRBJ2-7,-,TRBD1,TRBV27,CASSEAGTGSHEQYF,TGTGCCAGCAGCGAGGCAGGGACAGGGTCCCACGAGCAGTACTTC
TRBJ1-1,-,-,TRBV28,CASSSPIAIEAFF,TGTGCCAGCAGTTCTCCAATAGCAATTGAAGCTTTCTTT
TRBJ1-2,-,-,TRBV4-1,CASSQPHRDDGYTF,TGCGCCAGCAGCCAACCGCACAGGGACGATGGCTACACCTTC
TRBJ2-7,once,TRBD1,TRBV5-1,CASSQGQEPTSEQYF,TGCGCCAGCAGCCAAGGACAGGAACCCACTAGCGAGCAGTACTTC
TRBJ2-3,-,TRBD2,TRBV11-3,CASSPRAGAGGPDTQYF,TGTGCCAGCAGCCCACGGGCTGGGGCGGGGGGGCCAGATACGCAGTATTTT
TRBJ1-2,many,-,TRBV3-1/TRBV3-2,CASSLGSGSGYGYTF,TGTGCCAGCAGTCTAGGAAGCGGATCGGGGTATGGCTACACCTTC
TRBJ1-1,-,-,TRBV2,CASASAGYPPEAFF,TGTGCCAGCGCGTCTGCAGGTTACCCCCCTGAAGCTTTCTTT
TRBJ1-1,-,-,TRBV7-2,CASSLDRENTEAFF,TGTGCCAGCAGCTTAGACCGGGAAAACACTGAAGCTTTCTTT
TRBJ1-4,-,-,TRBV3-1/TRBV3-2,CASSQDRRGWGNEKLFF,TGTGCCAGCAGCCAAGATCGAAGAGGGTGGGGTAATGAAAAACTGTTTTTT
TRBJ2-1,-,TRBD2,TRBV6-5,CASSISSGGYNEQFF,TGTGCCAGCAGCATTTCTAGCGGGGGGTACAATGAGCAGTTCTTC
TRBJ1-1,-,-,TRBV11-2,CASSLSFTNTEAFF,TGTGCCAGCAGCTTAAGCTTCACGAACACTGAAGCTTTCTTT